Listed here are 2 T cell receptor beta chains from one sample, sequenced in a study of blood T cell repertoires in COVID-19. Profiling relied on immunoSEQ multiplex PCR, and the TCRdb table lists in-frame clones only, not all of them. Among 50,000 to 55,000 clones, roughly 89% were seen once, and the ten largest hold 4.5% to 6%. The sequencing sample was made of peripheral blood. The receptors originated from a man aged 55 to 70 with active COVID-19.

The chain combines TRBV5-1 with TRBJ2-3; 10 bases line up with TRBD2. This CDR3 contains 16 residues. Germline CDR1 and CDR2: SGHRS and YFSETQ. The V and J ends lost 4 bases and 1 base, in that order; junction bases with no gene match: 6. The CDR3 region is CASSPRGTSGTDTQYF. The CDR3 bases are TGCGCCAGCAGCCCCAGGGGGACTAGCGGCACAGATACGCAGTATTTT.

The chain couples TRBV6-2 or TRBV6-3 to TRBJ2-7, with TRBD2 as a possible D gene (6 bases). Trimming stripped 7 bases from V and 3 bases from J, with 19 bases between. The germline CDR1 and CDR2 sequences are MNHEY and SVGEGT. The CDR3 has 15 amino acids. CDR3 in amino acids: CASNPRRDGVYEQYF. CDR3 sequence (DNA): TGTGCCAGCAACCCCCGGCGGGACGGCGTCTACGAGCAGTACTTC.